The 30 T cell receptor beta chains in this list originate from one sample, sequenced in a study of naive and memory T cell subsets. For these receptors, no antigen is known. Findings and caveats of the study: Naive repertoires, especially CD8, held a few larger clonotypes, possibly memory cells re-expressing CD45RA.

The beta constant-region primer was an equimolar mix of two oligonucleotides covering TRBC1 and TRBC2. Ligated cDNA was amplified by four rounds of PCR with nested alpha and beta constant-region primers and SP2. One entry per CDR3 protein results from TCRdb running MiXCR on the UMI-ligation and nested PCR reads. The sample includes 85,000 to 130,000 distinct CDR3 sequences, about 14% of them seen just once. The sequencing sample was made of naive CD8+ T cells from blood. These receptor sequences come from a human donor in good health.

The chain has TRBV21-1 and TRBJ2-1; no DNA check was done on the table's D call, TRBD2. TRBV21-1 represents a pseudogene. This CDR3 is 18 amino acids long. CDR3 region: CASSPRTSGRTEEGEQFF. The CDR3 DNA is TGTGCCAGCAGTCCCCGCACTAGCGGGAGGACCGAGGAGGGTGAGCAGTTCTTC.

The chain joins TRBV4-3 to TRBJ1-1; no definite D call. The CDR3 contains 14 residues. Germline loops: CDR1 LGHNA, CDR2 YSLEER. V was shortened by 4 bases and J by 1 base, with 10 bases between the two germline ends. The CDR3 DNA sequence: TGCGCCAGCAGCCCGCTTGCAGCGAACACTGAAGCTTTCTTT. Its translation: CASSPLAANTEAFF.

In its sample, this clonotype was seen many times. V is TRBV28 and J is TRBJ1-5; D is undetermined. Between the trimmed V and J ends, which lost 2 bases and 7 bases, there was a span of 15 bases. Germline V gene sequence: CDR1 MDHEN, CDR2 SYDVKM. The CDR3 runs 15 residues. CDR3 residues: CASSLLGSFDQPQHF. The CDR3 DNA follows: TGTGCCAGCAGTTTACTGGGGTCCTTCGACCAGCCCCAGCATTTT.

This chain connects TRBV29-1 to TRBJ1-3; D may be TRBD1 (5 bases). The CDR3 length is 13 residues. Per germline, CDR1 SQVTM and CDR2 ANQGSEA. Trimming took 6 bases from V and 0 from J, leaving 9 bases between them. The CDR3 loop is CSVLRGSGNTIYF. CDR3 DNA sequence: TGCAGCGTGCTGAGGGGCTCTGGAAACACCATATATTTT. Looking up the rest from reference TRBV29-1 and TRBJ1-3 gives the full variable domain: SAVISQKPSRDICQRGTSLTIQCQVDSQVTMMFWYRQQPGQSLTLIATANQGSEATYESGFVIDKFPISRPNLTFSTLTVSNMSPEDSSIYLCSVLRGSGNTIYFGEGSWLTVV.

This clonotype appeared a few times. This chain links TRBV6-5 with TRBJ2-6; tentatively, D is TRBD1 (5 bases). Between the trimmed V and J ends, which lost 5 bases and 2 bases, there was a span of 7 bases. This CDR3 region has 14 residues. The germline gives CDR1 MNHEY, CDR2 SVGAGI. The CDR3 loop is CASSQTAGANVLTF. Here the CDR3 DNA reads TGTGCCAGCAGTCAGACAGCTGGGGCCAACGTCCTGACTTTC.

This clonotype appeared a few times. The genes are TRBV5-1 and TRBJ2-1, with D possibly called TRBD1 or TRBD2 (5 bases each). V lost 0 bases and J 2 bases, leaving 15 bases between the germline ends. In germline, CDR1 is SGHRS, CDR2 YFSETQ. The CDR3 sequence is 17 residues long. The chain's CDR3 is CASSLAGTPSTYNEQFF. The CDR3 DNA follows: TGCGCCAGCAGCTTGGCCGGGACGCCATCAACCTACAATGAGCAGTTCTTC.

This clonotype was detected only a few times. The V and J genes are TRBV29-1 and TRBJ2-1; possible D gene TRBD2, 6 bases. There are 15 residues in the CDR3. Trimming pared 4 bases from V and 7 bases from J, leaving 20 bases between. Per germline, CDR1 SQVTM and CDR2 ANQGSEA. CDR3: CSVGGGQGGWNEQFF. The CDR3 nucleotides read TGCAGCGTTGGGGGTGGGCAGGGAGGTTGGAATGAGCAGTTCTTC.

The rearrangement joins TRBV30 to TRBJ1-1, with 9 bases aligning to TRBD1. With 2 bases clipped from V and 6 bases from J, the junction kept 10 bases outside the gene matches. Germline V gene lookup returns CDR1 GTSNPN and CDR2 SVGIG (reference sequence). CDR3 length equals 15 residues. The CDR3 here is CAWSPPGTGNAEAFF. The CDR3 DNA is TGTGCCTGGAGTCCCCCCGGGACAGGGAATGCTGAAGCTTTCTTT. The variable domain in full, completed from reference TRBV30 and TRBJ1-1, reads SQTIHQWPATLVQPVGSPLSLECTVEGTSNPNLYWYRQAAGRGLQLLFYSVGIGQISSEVPQNLSASRPQDRQFILSSKKLLLSDSGFYLCAWSPPGTGNAEAFFGQGTRLTVV.

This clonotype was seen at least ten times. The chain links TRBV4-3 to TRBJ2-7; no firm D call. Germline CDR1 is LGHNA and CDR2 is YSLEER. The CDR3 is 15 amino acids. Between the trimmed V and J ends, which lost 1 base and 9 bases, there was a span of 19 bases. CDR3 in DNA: TGCGCCAGCAGCCAAGCCGTGGGCTCCCGACGCGGGCAGTACTTC. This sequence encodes CASSQAVGSRRGQYF.

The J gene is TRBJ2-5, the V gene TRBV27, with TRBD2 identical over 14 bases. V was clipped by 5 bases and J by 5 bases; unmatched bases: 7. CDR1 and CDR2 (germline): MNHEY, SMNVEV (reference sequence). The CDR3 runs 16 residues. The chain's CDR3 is CASSTLGLAGGETQYF. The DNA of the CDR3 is TGTGCCAGCAGTACCCTCGGACTAGCGGGAGGTGAGACCCAGTACTTC.

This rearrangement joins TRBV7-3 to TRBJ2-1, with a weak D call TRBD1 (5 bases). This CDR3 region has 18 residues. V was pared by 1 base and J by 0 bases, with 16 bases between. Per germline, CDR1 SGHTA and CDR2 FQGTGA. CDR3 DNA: TGTGCCAGCAGCTTAAGCCCCGAAGGGGCTAGCTCCTACAATGAGCAGTTCTTC. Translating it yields CASSLSPEGASSYNEQFF.

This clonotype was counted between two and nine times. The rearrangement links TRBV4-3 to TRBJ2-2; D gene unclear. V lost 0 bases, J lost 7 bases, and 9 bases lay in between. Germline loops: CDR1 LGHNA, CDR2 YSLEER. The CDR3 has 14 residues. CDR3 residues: CASSQDPRGGELFF. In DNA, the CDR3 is TGCGCCAGCAGCCAAGATCCGCGTGGCGGGGAGCTGTTTTTT.

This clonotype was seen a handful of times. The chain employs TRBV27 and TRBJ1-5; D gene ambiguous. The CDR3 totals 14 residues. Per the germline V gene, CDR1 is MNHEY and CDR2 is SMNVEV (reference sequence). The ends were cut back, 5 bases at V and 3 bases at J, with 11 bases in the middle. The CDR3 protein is CASSPGRANQPQHF. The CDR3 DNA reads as TGTGCCAGCAGTCCCGGACGGGCCAATCAGCCCCAGCATTTT.

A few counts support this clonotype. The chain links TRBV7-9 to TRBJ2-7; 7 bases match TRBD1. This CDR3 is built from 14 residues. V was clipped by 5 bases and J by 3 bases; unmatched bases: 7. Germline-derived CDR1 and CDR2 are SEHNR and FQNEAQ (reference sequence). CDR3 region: CASSKAQGVYEQYF. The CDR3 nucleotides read TGTGCCAGCAGCAAGGCGCAGGGGGTCTACGAGCAGTACTTC.

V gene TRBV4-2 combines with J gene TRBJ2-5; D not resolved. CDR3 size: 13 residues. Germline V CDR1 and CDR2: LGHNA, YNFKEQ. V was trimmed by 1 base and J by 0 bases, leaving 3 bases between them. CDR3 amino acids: CASSQVDQETQYF. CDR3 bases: TGTGCCAGCAGCCAAGTTGACCAAGAGACCCAGTACTTC.

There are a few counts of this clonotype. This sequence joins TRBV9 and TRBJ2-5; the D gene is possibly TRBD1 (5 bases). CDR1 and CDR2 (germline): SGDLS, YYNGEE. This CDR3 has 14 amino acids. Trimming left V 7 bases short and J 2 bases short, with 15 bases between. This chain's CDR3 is CASGPLGDQETQYF. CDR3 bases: TGTGCCAGCGGACCGCTAGGGGATCAAGAGACCCAGTACTTC.

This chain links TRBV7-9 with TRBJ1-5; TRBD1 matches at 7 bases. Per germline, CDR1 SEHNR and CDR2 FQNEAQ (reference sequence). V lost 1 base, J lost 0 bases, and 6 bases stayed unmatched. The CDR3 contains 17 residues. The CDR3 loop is CASSLGGQDYSNQPQHF. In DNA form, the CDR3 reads TGTGCCAGCAGCTTAGGAGGACAGGATTATAGCAATCAGCCCCAGCATTTT.

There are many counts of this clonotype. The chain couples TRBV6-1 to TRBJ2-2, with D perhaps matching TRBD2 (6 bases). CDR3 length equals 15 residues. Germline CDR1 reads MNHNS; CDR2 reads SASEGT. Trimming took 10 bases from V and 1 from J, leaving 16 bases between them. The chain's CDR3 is CAIGPGLLNTGELFF. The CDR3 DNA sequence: TGTGCCATCGGACCGGGACTCCTGAACACCGGGGAGCTGTTTTTT.

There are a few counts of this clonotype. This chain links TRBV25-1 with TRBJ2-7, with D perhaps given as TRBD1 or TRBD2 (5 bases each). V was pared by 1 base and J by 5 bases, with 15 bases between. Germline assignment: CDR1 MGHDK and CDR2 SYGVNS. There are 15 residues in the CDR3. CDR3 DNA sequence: TGTGCCAGCAGTGAATGGGGGTACCGTTTTGACGAGCAGTACTTC. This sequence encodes CASSEWGYRFDEQYF.

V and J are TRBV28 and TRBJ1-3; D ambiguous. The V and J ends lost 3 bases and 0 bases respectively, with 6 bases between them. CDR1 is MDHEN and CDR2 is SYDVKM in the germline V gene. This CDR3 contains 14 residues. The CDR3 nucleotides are TGTGCCAGCAGTTTCTTCAGCTCTGGAAACACCATATATTTT. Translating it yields CASSFFSSGNTIYF.

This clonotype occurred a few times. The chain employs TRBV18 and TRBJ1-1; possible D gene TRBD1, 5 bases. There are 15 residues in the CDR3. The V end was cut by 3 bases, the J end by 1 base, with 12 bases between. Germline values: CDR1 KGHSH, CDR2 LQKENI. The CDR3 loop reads CASSPPGGENTEAFF. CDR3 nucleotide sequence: TGTGCCAGCTCACCCCCGGGGGGGGAGAACACTGAAGCTTTCTTT.

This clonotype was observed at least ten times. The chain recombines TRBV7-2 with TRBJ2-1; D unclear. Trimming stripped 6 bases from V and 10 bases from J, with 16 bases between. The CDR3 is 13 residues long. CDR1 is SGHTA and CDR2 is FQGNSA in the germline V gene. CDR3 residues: CASSPYPFEEQFF. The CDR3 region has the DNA TGTGCCAGCAGTCCTTACCCCTTCGAGGAGCAGTTCTTC.

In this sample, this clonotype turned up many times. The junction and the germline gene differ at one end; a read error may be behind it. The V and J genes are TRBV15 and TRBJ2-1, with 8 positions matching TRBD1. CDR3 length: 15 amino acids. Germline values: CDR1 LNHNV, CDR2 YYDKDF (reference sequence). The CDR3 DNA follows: TGTGCCACCAGCCGAGACAGGGGATCCTACAATGAGCAGTTCTTC. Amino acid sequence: CATSRDRGSYNEQFF.

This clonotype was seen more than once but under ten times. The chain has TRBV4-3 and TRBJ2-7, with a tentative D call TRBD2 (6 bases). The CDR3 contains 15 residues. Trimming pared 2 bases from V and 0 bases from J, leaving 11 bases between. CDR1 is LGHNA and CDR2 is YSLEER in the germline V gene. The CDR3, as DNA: TGCGCCAGCAGCCAACAGGGACTTAGCTCCTACGAGCAGTACTTC. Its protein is CASSQQGLSSYEQYF.

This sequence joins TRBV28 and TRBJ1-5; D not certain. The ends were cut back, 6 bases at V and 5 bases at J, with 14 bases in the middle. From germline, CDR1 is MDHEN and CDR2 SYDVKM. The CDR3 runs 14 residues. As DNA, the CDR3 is TGTGCCAGCAGCCCCGAGGGAGCCCATCAGCCCCAGCATTTT. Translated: CASSPEGAHQPQHF.

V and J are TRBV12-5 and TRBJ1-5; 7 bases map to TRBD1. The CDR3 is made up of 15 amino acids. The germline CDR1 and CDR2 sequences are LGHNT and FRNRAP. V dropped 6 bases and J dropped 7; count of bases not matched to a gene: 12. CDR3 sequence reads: CASGTTQTGRQPQHF. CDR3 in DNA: TGTGCTAGTGGCACCACCCAGACAGGGCGGCAGCCCCAGCATTTT.

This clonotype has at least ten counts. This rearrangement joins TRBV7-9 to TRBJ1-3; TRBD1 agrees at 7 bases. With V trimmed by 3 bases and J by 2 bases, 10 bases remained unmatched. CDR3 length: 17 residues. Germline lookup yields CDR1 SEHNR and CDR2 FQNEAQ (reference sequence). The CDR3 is CASSFAGQGVTGNTIYF. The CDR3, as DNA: TGTGCCAGCAGCTTCGCGGGGCAGGGGGTGACTGGAAACACCATATATTTT.

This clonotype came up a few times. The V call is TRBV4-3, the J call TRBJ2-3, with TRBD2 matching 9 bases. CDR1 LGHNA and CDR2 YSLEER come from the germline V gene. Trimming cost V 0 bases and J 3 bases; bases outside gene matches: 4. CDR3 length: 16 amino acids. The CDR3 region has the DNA TGCGCCAGCAGCCAAGATCTAGCGGGGACTACAGATACGCAGTATTTT. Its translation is CASSQDLAGTTDTQYF.

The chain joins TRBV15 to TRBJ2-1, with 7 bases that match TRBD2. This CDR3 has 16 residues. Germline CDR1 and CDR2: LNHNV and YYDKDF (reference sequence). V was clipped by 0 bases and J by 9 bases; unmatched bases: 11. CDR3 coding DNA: TGTGCCACCAGCAGAGATCGAGGCTCGCGGGAGATTGAGCAGTTCTTC. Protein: CATSRDRGSREIEQFF.

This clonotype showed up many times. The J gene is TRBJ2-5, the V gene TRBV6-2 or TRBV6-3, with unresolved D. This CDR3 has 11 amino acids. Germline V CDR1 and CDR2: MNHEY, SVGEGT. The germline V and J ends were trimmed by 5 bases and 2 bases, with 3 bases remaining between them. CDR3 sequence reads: CASSNQETQYF. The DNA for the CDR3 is TGTGCCAGCAGTAATCAAGAGACCCAGTACTTC.